This T cell receptor (beta chain) was recorded in a study of beta chain features in type 1 diabetes. Over 95% purity was reached by all sorted populations. The ends lost 4 bases at V and 10 bases at J; junction bases unmatched: 14. Germline loops: CDR1 SGHNT, CDR2 YYREEE (reference sequence). The CDR3 extends over 16 amino acids. cDNA synthesis used the whole RNA isolate, giving expressed TCRB sequences. Some clones are missing from TCRdb's copy, which holds only in-frame ones; the method was immunoSEQ multiplex PCR. This table has 360,000 or so clones, about 20% appearing once. This clone was seen a few times. The antigen remains undetermined. Study-level points and caveats: A pattern of fewer insertions and more deletions at VDJ junctions was seen in type 1 diabetes patients. Any HLA-type effect on TCRB rearrangement remained unresolved here.

The source is a woman aged 18-29 years in good health. Sequences were obtained from naive CD4+ T cells from blood. J is TRBJ2-1 and V is TRBV5-4, with 10 bases lining up with TRBD2. The CDR3 DNA is TGTGCCAGCAGCCCAAATCTAGCGGGGGCCTCGGGGGAGCAGTTCTTC. Its protein is CASSPNLAGASGEQFF.